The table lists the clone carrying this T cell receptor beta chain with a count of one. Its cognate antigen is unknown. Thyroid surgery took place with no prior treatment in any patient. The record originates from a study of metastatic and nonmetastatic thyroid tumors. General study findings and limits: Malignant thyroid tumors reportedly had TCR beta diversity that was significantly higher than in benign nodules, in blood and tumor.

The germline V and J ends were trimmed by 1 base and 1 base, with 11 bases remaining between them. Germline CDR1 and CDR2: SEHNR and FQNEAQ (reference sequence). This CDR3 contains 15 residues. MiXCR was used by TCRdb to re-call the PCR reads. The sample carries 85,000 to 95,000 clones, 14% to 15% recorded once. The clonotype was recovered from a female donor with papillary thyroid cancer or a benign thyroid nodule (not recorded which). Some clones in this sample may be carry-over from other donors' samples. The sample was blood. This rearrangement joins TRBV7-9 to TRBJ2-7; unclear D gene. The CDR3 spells CASSLGPPPSYEQYF. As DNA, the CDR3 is TGTGCCAGCAGCTTAGGGCCACCCCCTTCCTACGAGCAGTACTTC.